This T cell receptor (beta chain) derives from a study of blood T cell repertoires in COVID-19. Study background: Sources were T cells, B-cell-depleted T cells, or PBMCs; the material itself was cDNA or gDNA.

Using immunoSEQ multiplex PCR, the repertoire was profiled, and TCRdb retains in-frame clones only, with some absent. The sample records about 60,000 clones, around 90% being singletons. Per the germline V gene, CDR1 is SGHDT and CDR2 is YYEEEE. V was pared by 1 base and J by 2 bases, with 7 bases of the junction left unmatched. The CDR3 is 16 amino acids. The sample taken for sequencing was peripheral blood. The rearrangement links TRBV5-6 to TRBJ2-3, with TRBD2 matching over 7 bases. The clonotype originates from a man aged 60 to 75 with acute or convalescent COVID-19. The CDR3 spells CASSLYVGGLTDTQYF. CDR3 coding DNA: TGTGCCAGCAGCTTGTACGTGGGAGGGCTCACAGATACGCAGTATTTT.